This entry lists 12 T cell receptor beta chains sequenced from one sample in a study of blood T cell repertoires in COVID-19. Repertoires were generated with immunoSEQ multiplex PCR, while TCRdb's copy carries only in-frame clones and drops some. This table holds 150,000 to 200,000 clones, 84% found once. Specimen: peripheral blood. The receptor set was obtained from a man in his forties who had recovered from COVID-19.

This clone occurred once. The chain carries TRBV11-3 and TRBJ2-5; 9 nucleotides align to TRBD1. The J segment lost 1 base and the V segment lost 5 bases, leaving 5 bases of the junction unmatched. CDR1 SGHNT and CDR2 YENEEA come from the germline V gene. This CDR3 comprises 15 residues. CDR3 sequence reads: CASSRDRDPQETQYF. The DNA for the CDR3 is TGTGCCAGCAGCCGGGACAGGGATCCCCAAGAGACCCAGTACTTC.

This chain uses TRBV3-1 (or the pseudogene TRBV3-2) with TRBJ2-7, with D possibly matching TRBD2 (5 bases). This CDR3 has 13 amino acids. V was clipped by 2 bases and J by 9 bases, with 14 bases between them. Per germline, CDR1 LGHDT and CDR2 YNNKEL (reference sequence). The CDR3 bases are TGTGCCAGCAGCCAATTCAAGGACTTGGTGCAGTACTTC. This codes for CASSQFKDLVQYF.

The chain combines TRBV19 with TRBJ1-1; D is undetermined. Trimming pared 4 bases from V and 1 base from J, leaving 7 bases between. Germline CDR1 and CDR2: LNHDA and SQIVND (reference sequence). The CDR3 consists of 13 residues. CDR3: CASSSMANTEAFF. The DNA for the CDR3 is TGTGCCAGTAGTAGCATGGCGAACACTGAAGCTTTCTTT.

The chain joins TRBV30 to TRBJ2-3; perhaps TRBD2 as D (6 bases). Germline V lookup: CDR1 GTSNPN, CDR2 SVGIG (reference sequence). This CDR3 contains 13 residues. V lost 3 bases, J lost 8 bases, and 15 bases lay in between. CDR3 residues: CAWRDSLGGTQYF. The CDR3, as DNA: TGTGCCTGGAGGGACTCGCTGGGAGGTACGCAGTATTTT.

This clone was counted a single time. The chain carries TRBV7-3 and TRBJ2-2; 14 nucleotides match TRBD2. V lost 5 bases to trimming and J lost 7 bases; unmatched junction nucleotides: 12. Germline CDR1 SGHTA, CDR2 FQGTGA. This CDR3 has 18 amino acids. Here the CDR3 reads CASSPGLAGGYSGGELFF. As DNA, the CDR3 is TGTGCCAGCAGCCCAGGACTAGCGGGGGGCTATTCGGGCGGGGAGCTGTTTTTT.

The chain uses TRBV7-2 and TRBJ2-7, with a tentative D call TRBD1 (6 bases). This CDR3 contains 13 residues. Germline values: CDR1 SGHTA, CDR2 FQGNSA. Deletions cut 1 base from V and 2 bases from J, with 6 bases between. CDR3 nucleotide sequence: TGTGCCAGCAGCTTAGGGACAGCCTACGAGCAGTACTTC. It codes for CASSLGTAYEQYF.

The V call is TRBV7-6, the J call TRBJ2-5, with 8 positions matching TRBD2. Per the germline V gene, CDR1 is SGHVS and CDR2 is FNYEAQ. The CDR3 is 14 residues long. The trim removed 4 bases at V and 2 bases at J, leaving 3 bases unmatched. CDR3 bases: TGTGCCAGCAGCTCTTTAGCGGGGCAAGAGACCCAGTACTTC. This translates into CASSSLAGQETQYF.

The chain joins TRBV7-2 to TRBJ2-1; perhaps TRBD1 as D (5 bases). The V and J ends lost 2 bases and 6 bases respectively, with 14 bases between them. This CDR3 has 15 residues. Germline CDR1 reads SGHTA; CDR2 reads FQGNSA. CDR3 DNA: TGTGCCAGCAGCTTATATGGTGGGGCAGGCAATGAGCAGTTCTTC. Its translation: CASSLYGGAGNEQFF.

This chain connects TRBV13 to TRBJ2-1, with 7 bases fitting TRBD2. The V gene end was trimmed by 0 bases and the J gene end by 14 bases; junction bases not matched to a gene: 10. CDR3 length equals 14 residues. Germline values: CDR1 PRHDT, CDR2 FYEKMQ (reference sequence). The CDR3 DNA reads TGTGCCAGCAGCTTAGGCGGACGGGGGGAACCTGAGTTCTTC. Translation gives CASSLGGRGEPEFF.

This rearrangement joins TRBV7-6 to TRBJ2-2; D is perhaps TRBD2 (6 bases). From germline, CDR1 is SGHVS and CDR2 FNYEAQ. The CDR3 covers 18 residues. Trimming removed 4 bases at V and 1 base at J, with 19 bases between. CDR3 in DNA: TGTGCCAGCAGCTCCCCGGGGTTAGGACTAAAGAACACCGGGGAGCTGTTTTTT. It is translated as CASSSPGLGLKNTGELFF. The variable domain in full, completed from reference TRBV7-6 and TRBJ2-2, reads GAGVSQSPRYKVTKRGQDVALRCDPISGHVSLYWYRQALGQGPEFLTYFNYEAQQDKSGLPNDRFSAERPEGSISTLTIQRTEQRDSAMYRCASSSPGLGLKNTGELFFGEGSRLTVL.

The rearrangement uses TRBV12-3 or TRBV12-4 and TRBJ2-3, with D possibly matching TRBD1 (5 bases). V was shortened by 7 bases and J by 4 bases, with 12 bases between the two germline ends. The length of the CDR3 is 13 residues. The CDR3 loop reads CASTPGFADTQYF. The CDR3 region has the DNA TGTGCCAGCACTCCAGGGTTTGCAGATACGCAGTATTTT.

The chain links TRBV5-4 to TRBJ2-7, with a weak D call TRBD2 (5 bases). Trimming cost V 9 bases and J 5 bases, with 21 bases left between them. The germline V gene has CDR1 SGHNT and CDR2 YYREEE (reference sequence). The CDR3 loop spans 14 amino acids. This CDR3 is CATCPSLACNEQYF. CDR3 coding DNA: TGTGCCACATGTCCCAGCCTAGCATGCAACGAGCAGTACTTC.